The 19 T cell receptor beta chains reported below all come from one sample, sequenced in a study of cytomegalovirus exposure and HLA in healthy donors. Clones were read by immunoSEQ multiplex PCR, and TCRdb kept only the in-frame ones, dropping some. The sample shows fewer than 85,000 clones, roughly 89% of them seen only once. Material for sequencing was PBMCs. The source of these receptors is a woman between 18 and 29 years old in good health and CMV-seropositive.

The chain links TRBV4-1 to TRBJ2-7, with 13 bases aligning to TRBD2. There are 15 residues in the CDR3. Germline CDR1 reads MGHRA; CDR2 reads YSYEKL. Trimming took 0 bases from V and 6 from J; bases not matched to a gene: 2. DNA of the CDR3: TGCGCCAGCAGCCAAGATGGGACTAGCGGGACCGAGCAGTACTTC. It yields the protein CASSQDGTSGTEQYF.

CDR3 region: CSVADFRQGRGYTF. The CDR3 DNA sequence: TGCAGCGTGGCTGACTTCCGACAGGGTCGTGGCTACACCTTC. V usage is TRBV29-1 and J usage is TRBJ1-2; 7 bases agree with TRBD1. The germline V gene has CDR1 SQVTM and CDR2 ANQGSEA. The ends lost 6 bases at V and 7 bases at J; junction bases unmatched: 14. The CDR3 consists of 14 residues.

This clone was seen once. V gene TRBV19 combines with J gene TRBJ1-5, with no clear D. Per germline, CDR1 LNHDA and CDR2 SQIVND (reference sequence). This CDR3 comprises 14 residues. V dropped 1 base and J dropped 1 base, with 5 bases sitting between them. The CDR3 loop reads CASSIGQSNQPQHF. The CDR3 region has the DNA TGTGCCAGTAGTATAGGCCAGAGCAATCAGCCCCAGCATTTT.

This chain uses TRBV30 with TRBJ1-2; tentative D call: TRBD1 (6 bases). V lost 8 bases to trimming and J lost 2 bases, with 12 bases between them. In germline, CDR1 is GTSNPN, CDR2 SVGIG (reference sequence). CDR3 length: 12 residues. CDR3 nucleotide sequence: TGTGCCCGAGGGGGGGCCAACTATGGCTACACCTTC. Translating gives CARGGANYGYTF.

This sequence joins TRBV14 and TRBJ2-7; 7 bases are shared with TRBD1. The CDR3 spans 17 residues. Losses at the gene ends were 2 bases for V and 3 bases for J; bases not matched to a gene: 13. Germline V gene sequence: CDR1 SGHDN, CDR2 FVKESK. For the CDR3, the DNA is TGTGCCAGCAGCCAATCCCTAAATCGCAGGGGGATCTACGAGCAGTACTTC. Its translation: CASSQSLNRRGIYEQYF.

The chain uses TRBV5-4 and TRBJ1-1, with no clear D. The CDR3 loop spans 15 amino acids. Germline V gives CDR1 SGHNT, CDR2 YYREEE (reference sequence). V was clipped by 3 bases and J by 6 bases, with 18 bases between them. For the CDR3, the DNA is TGTGCCAGCAGCTCGAAAGGACTACTAACGGCTGAAGCTTTCTTT. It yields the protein CASSSKGLLTAEAFF.

CDR3: CASSADNNLYEQYF. The CDR3 DNA is TGTGCCAGCAGCGCGGACAACAACCTCTACGAGCAGTACTTC. V and J are TRBV7-6 and TRBJ2-7; D might be TRBD1 (5 bases). The CDR3 contains 14 residues. Germline CDR1 and CDR2: SGHVS and FNYEAQ. V shed 5 bases and J shed 3 bases, with 14 bases lying between them.

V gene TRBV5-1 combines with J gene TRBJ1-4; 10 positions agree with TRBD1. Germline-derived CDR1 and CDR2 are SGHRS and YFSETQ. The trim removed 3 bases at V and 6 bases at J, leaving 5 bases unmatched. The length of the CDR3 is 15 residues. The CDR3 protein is CASSSTGTGDEKLFF. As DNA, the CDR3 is TGCGCCAGCAGCTCAACCGGGACAGGGGATGAAAAACTGTTTTTT.

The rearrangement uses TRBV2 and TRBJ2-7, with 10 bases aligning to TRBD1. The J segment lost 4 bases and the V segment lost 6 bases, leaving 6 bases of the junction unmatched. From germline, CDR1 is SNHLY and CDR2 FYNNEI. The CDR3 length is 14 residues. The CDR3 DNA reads TGTGCCAGCAGCCGGGACAGGGGTAGGTACGAGCAGTACTTC. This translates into CASSRDRGRYEQYF.

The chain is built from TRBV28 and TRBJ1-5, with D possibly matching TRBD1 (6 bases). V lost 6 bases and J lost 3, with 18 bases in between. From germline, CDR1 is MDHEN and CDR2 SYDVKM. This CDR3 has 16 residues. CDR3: CASSPSGQGTNQPQHF. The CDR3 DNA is TGTGCCAGCAGCCCCTCGGGTCAGGGGACCAATCAGCCCCAGCATTTT.

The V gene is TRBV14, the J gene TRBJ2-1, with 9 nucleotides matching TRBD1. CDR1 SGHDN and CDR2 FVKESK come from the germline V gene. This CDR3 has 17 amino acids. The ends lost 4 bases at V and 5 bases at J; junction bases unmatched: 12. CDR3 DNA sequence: TGTGCCAGCAGCCGTCGTCAGGGACAGGGCTATGACAATGAGCAGTTCTTC. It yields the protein CASSRRQGQGYDNEQFF.

This CDR3 is CAGGRAGSSYEQYF. The CDR3 DNA reads as TGTGCCGGGGGACGAGCGGGTAGCTCCTACGAGCAGTACTTC. This chain joins TRBV28 and TRBJ2-7; a possible D gene is TRBD2 (6 bases). Germline V gene lookup returns CDR1 MDHEN and CDR2 SYDVKM. The CDR3 covers 14 residues. V gave up 11 bases and J gave up 0 bases, with 17 bases separating them.

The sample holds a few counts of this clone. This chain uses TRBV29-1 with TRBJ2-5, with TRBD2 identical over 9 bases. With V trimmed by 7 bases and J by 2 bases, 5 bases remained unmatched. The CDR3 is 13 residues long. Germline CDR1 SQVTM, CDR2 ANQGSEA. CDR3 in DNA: TGCAGCGCAACTAGCGGGTATCAAGAGACCCAGTACTTC. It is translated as CSATSGYQETQYF. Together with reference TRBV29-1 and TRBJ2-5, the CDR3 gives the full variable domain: SAVISQKPSRDICQRGTSLTIQCQVDSQVTMMFWYRQQPGQSLTLIATANQGSEATYESGFVIDKFPISRPNLTFSTLTVSNMSPEDSSIYLCSATSGYQETQYFGPGTRLLVL.

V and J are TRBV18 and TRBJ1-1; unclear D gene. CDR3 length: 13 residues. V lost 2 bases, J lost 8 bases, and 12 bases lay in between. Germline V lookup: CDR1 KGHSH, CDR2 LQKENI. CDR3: CASSPVGVSEAFF. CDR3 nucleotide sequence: TGTGCCAGCTCACCAGTCGGGGTATCCGAAGCTTTCTTT.

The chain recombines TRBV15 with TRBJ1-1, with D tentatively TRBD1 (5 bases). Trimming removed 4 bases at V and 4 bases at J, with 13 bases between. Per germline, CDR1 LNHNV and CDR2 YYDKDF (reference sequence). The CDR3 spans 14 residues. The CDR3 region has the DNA TGTGCCACCAGCAAGGAAGGGGATGGCACTGAAGCTTTCTTT. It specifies CATSKEGDGTEAFF.

This CDR3 reads CASSSPSGQGSEAFF. The CDR3 region has the DNA TGTGCCAGCAGCTCCCCCTCAGGACAGGGGTCTGAAGCTTTCTTT. The gene calls are TRBV5-4 and TRBJ1-1; 9 nucleotides agree with TRBD1. The CDR3 is 15 residues long. Germline loops: CDR1 SGHNT, CDR2 YYREEE (reference sequence). J was trimmed by 6 bases and V by 3 bases; bases with no gene match: 9.

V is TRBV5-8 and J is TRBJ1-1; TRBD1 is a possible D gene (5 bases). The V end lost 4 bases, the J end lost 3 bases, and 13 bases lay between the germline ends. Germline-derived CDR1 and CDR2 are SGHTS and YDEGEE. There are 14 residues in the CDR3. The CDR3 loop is CASSLLGVDTEAFF. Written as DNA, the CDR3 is TGTGCCAGCAGCCTATTAGGGGTTGACACTGAAGCTTTCTTT.

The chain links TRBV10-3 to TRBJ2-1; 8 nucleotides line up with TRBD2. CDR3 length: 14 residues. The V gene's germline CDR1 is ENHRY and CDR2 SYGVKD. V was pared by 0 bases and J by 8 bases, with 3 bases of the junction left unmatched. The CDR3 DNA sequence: TGTGCCATCAGTGAGTCGATAGCGGGATATGAGCAGTTCTTC. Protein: CAISESIAGYEQFF.

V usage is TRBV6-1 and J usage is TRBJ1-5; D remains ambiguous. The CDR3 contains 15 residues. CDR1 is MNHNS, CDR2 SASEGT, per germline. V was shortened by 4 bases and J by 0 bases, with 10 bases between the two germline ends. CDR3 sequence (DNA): TGTGCCAGCAGTGGCGGAGGACTTAGCAATCAGCCCCAGCATTTT. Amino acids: CASSGGGLSNQPQHF.